This T cell receptor (beta chain) was sequenced during a study of blood T cell repertoires in COVID-19. Study information: Sample material is recorded as cDNA or gDNA derived from T cells, B-cell-depleted T cells, or PBMCs.

CDR1 is SGHRS and CDR2 is YFSETQ in the germline V gene. V shed 1 base and J shed 5 bases, with 15 bases lying between them. The CDR3 is 15 amino acids. Measured with immunoSEQ multiplex PCR; TCRdb has only the in-frame clones, and not every one. The sample consists of about 240,000 clones, roughly 80% of them appearing once. Sequencing was carried out using peripheral blood. This TCR was sampled from a young woman with acute or convalescent COVID-19. V usage is TRBV5-1 and J usage is TRBJ2-5, with D maybe TRBD1 (5 bases). The chain's CDR3 is CASSLLAGIKETQYF. CDR3 DNA: TGCGCCAGCAGCTTGCTGGCAGGGATTAAGGAGACCCAGTACTTC.